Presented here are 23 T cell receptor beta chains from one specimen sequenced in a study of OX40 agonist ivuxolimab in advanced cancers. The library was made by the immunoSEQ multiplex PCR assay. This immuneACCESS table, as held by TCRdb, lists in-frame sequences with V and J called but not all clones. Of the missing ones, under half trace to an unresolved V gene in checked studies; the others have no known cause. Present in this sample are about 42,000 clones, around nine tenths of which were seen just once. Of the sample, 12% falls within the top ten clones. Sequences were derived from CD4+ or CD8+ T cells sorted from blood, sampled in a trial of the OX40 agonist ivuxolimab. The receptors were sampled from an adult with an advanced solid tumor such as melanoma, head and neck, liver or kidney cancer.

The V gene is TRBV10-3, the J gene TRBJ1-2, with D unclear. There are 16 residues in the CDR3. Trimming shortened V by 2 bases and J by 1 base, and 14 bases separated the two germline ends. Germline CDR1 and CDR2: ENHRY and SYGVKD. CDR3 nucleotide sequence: TGTGCCATCAGTGAGCCAGATGTTTGGCTTAACTATGGCTACACCTTC. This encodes CAISEPDVWLNYGYTF.

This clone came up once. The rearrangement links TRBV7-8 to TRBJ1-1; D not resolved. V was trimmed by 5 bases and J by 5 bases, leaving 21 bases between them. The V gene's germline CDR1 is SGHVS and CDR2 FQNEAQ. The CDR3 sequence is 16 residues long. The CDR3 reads CASSQRFKGSATEAFF. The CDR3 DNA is TGTGCCAGCAGCCAACGCTTTAAGGGCTCGGCGACTGAAGCTTTCTTT.

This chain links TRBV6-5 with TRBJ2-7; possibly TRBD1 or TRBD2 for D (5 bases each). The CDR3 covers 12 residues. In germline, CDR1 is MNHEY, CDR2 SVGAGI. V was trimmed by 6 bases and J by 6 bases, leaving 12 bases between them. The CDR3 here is CASRLDSGEQYF. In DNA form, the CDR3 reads TGTGCCAGCAGACTAGACAGTGGCGAGCAGTACTTC.

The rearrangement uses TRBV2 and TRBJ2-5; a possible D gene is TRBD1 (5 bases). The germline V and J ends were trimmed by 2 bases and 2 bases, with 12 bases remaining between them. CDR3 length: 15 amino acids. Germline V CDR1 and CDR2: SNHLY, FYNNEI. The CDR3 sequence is CASSEKSREQETQYF. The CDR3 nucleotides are TGTGCCAGCAGTGAAAAAAGCAGGGAACAAGAGACCCAGTACTTC.

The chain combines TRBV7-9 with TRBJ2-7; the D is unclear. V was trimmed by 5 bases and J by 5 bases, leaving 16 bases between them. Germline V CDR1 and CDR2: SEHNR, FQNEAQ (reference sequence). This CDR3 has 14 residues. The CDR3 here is CASSLLDGGDEQYF. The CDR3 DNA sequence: TGTGCCAGCAGCCTGCTTGATGGCGGAGACGAGCAGTACTTC.

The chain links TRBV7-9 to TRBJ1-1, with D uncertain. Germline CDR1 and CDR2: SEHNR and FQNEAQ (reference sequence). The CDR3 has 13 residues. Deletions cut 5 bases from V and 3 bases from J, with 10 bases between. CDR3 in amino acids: CASSPLGDTEAFF. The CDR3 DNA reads TGTGCCAGCAGCCCCCTCGGGGACACTGAAGCTTTCTTT.

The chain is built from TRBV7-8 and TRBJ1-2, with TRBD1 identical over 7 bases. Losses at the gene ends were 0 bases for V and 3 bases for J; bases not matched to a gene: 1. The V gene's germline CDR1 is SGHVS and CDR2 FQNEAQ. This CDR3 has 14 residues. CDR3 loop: CASSLAGTDYGYTF. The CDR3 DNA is TGTGCCAGCAGCTTAGCCGGGACAGACTATGGCTACACCTTC.

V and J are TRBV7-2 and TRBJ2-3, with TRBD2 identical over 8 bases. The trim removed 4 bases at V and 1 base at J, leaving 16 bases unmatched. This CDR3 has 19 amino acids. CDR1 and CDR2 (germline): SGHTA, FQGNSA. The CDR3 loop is CASSSSGGLDRLGTDTQYF. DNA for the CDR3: TGTGCCAGCAGCTCGTCGGGGGGACTAGATCGTCTTGGCACAGATACGCAGTATTTT.

CDR3 coding DNA: TGTGCCAGCAGCTTGGGACAGTCCTACGAGCAGTACTTC. Its protein is CASSLGQSYEQYF. This chain joins TRBV5-6 and TRBJ2-7, with TRBD1 as a possible D gene (5 bases). Germline V gene data show CDR1 as SGHDT and CDR2 as YYEEEE. The CDR3 is 13 residues long. V was clipped by 0 bases and J by 1 base, with 5 bases between them.

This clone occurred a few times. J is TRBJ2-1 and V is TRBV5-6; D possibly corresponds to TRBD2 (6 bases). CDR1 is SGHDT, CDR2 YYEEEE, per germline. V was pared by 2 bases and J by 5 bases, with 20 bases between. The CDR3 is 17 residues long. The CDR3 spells CASSLGRAGYNNNEQFF. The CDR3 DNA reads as TGTGCCAGCAGCTTAGGGCGAGCGGGCTATAACAACAATGAGCAGTTCTTC.

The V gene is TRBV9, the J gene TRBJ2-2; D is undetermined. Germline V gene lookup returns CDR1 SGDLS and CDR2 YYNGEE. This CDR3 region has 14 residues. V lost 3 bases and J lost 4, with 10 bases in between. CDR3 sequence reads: CASSASGSTGELFF. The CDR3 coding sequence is TGTGCCAGCAGCGCCTCCGGGTCCACCGGGGAGCTGTTTTTT.

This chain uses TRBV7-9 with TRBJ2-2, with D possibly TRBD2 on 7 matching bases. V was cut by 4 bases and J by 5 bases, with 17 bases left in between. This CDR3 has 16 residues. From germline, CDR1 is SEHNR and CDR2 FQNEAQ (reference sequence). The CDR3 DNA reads TGTGCCAGCAGCTCAAGGCTCGGGGGGCTTACCGGGGAGCTGTTTTTT. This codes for CASSSRLGGLTGELFF.

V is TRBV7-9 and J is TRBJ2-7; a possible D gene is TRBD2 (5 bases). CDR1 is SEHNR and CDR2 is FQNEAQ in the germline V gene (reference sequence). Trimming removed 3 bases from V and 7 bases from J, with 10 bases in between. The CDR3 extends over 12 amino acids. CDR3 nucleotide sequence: TGTGCCAGCAGCTTGTTCGGAGGTGAGCAGTACTTC. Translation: CASSLFGGEQYF.

As DNA, the CDR3 is TGTGCCAGCAGCTTGGCCCCAGGGCAGAACACTGAAGCTTTCTTT. Translating it yields CASSLAPGQNTEAFF. The chain is built from TRBV5-5 and TRBJ1-1; tentatively, D is TRBD1 (5 bases). Germline V gives CDR1 SGHKS, CDR2 YYEKEE (reference sequence). V lost 0 bases and J lost 1, with 10 bases in between. CDR3 length equals 15 residues.

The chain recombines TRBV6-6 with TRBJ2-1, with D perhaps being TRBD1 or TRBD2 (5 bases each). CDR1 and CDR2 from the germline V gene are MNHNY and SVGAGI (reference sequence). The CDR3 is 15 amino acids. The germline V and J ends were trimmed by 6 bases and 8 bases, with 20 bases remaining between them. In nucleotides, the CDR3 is TGTGCCAGCAGGGGGCCGGGACGATCGGTAGATGAGCAGTTCTTC. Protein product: CASRGPGRSVDEQFF.

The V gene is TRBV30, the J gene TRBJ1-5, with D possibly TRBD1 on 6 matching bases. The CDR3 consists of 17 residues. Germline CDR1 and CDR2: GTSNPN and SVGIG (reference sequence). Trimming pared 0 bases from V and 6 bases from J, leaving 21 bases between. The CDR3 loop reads CAWSVQQGGARAQPQHF. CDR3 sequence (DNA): TGTGCCTGGAGTGTACAACAAGGGGGTGCCCGGGCTCAGCCCCAGCATTTT.

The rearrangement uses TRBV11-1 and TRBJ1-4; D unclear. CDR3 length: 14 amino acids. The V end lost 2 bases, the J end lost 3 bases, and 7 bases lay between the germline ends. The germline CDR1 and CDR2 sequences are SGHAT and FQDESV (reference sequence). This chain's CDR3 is CASSLNSPNEKLFF. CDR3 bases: TGTGCCAGCAGCTTAAACAGCCCTAATGAAAAACTGTTTTTT.

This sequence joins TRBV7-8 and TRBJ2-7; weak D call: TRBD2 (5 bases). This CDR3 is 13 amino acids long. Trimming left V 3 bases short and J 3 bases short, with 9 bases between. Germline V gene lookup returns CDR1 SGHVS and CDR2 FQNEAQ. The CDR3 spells CASSLGGGYEQYF. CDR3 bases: TGTGCCAGCAGCTTGGGCGGAGGCTACGAGCAGTACTTC.

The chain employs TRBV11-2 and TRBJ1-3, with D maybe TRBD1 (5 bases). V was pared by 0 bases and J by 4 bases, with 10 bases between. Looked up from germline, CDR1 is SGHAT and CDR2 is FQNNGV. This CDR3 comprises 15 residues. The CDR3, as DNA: TGTGCCAGCAGCTTAGAGGGGGAATCAGGAAACACCATATATTTT. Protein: CASSLEGESGNTIYF.

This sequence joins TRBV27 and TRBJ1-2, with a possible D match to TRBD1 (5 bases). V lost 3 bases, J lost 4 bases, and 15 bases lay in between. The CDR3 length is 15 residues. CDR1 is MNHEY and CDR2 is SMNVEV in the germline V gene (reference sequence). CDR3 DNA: TGTGCCAGCAGTTTTTCGGCAGGGAGATTCTATGGCTACACCTTC. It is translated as CASSFSAGRFYGYTF.

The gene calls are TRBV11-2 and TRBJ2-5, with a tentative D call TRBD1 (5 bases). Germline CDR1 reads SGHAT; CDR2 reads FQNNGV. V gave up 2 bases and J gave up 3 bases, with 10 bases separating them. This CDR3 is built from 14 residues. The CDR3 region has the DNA TGTGCCAGCAGCTTATGGCTAGGGGAAGAGACCCAGTACTTC. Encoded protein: CASSLWLGEETQYF.

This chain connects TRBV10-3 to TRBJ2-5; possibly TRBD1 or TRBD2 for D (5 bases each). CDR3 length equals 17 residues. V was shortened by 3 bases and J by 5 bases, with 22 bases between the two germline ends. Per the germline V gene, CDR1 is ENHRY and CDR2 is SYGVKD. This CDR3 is CAISEGLRTPGEETQYF. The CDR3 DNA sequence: TGTGCCATCAGTGAAGGGCTTAGGACACCCGGGGAGGAGACCCAGTACTTC.

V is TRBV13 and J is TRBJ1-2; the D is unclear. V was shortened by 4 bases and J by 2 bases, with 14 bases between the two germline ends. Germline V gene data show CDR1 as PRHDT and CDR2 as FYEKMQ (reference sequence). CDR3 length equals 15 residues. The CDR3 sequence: CASSSGSGINYGYTF. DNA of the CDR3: TGTGCCAGCAGCTCCGGGTCGGGGATAAACTATGGCTACACCTTC.